One sample yielded the 18 T cell receptor beta chains listed below, sequenced in a study of T cells in Graves' hyperthyroidism and ophthalmopathy (dated by TCRdb to 2018 to 2020). The method was multiplex PCR. Instrument on record: Illumina HiSeq 2000. TCR beta CDR3 regions were amplified from RNA transcripts. The TCR CDR3 was subjected to a first round of RT-PCR using the HTBI primer set and the Qiagen OneStep RT-PCR kit. The raw public data were reprocessed by TCRdb itself: fastp quality trimming at Q25, MiXCR clonotype calling, in-frame beta chains only. Each CDR3 protein appears once, grouped with its most common genes and DNA. This sample lists hundreds of thousands of distinct CDR3 sequences; around 20% were detected once. The ten biggest clones cover 30% to 40% of the sample. Sequenced sample: blood. These receptors all stem from a young man with Graves' ophthalmopathy.

This clonotype appeared a few times. The genes are TRBV28 and TRBJ1-2, with 9 bases identical to TRBD1. The germline V gene has CDR1 MDHEN and CDR2 SYDVKM. The CDR3 has 17 residues. Trimming took 9 bases from V and 7 from J; bases not matched to a gene: 21. In DNA form, the CDR3 reads TGTGCCAGTTACGAACAAACCGGGACAGGGTATGGGGCTGGCTACACCTTC. Translated: CASYEQTGTGYGAGYTF.

Written as DNA, the CDR3 is TGTGCCAGCAGCAAACTGAACACCGGGGAGCTGTTTTTT. It yields the protein CASSKLNTGELFF. The V and J genes are TRBV6-2 or TRBV6-3 and TRBJ2-2, with D unresolved. The CDR3 is 13 residues long. CDR1 and CDR2 (germline): MNHEY, SVGEGT. With 6 bases removed from V and 1 base from J, the gap between germline ends came to 6 bases.

The chain is built from TRBV4-3 and TRBJ2-5; possibly TRBD2 for D (5 bases). The CDR3 consists of 14 residues. Trimming cost V 3 bases and J 5 bases, with 13 bases left between them. Germline V gene data show CDR1 as LGHNA and CDR2 as YSLEER. The CDR3 reads CASSQQRGWETQYF. CDR3 sequence (DNA): TGCGCCAGCAGCCAGCAACGAGGGTGGGAGACCCAGTACTTC.

V gene TRBV5-5 combines with J gene TRBJ2-5, with D possibly TRBD2 on 5 matching bases. The J call is in doubt because the DNA end fits TRBJ2-1 better. The CDR3 consists of 13 residues. The V gene's germline CDR1 is SGHKS and CDR2 YYEKEE (reference sequence). The CDR3 spells CASSWEPQETQFF. CDR3 sequence (DNA): TGTGCCAGCAGCTGGGAGCCTCAAGAGACCCAGTTCTTC.

This clonotype appeared a few times. The chain employs TRBV5-1 and TRBJ1-1; D may be TRBD1 (6 bases). With 4 bases removed from V and 1 base from J, the gap between germline ends came to 11 bases. The CDR3 is 14 amino acids. The germline V gene has CDR1 SGHRS and CDR2 YFSETQ. The CDR3 reads CASSQSGQNTEAFF. CDR3 coding DNA: TGCGCCAGCAGCCAATCGGGACAGAACACTGAAGCTTTCTTT.

The chain joins TRBV19 to TRBJ1-5; TRBD1 aligns across 11 bases. CDR1 LNHDA and CDR2 SQIVND come from the germline V gene (reference sequence). After removal of 3 bases from V and 4 bases from J, the junction contained 8 bases not matched to a gene. The CDR3 totals 17 residues. CDR3 region: CASSMLGQGVENQPQHF. The DNA of the CDR3 is TGTGCCAGTAGTATGTTGGGACAGGGGGTGGAGAATCAGCCCCAGCATTTT.

A remark on this clonotype: Given a much more abundant clone one base away, this may be a read error. This sequence joins TRBV3-1 and TRBJ2-1, with D tentatively TRBD1 (5 bases). The CDR3 is 16 residues long. Germline V gives CDR1 LGHDT, CDR2 YNNKEL (reference sequence). The CDR3: CASSQDNRGWNNERFF. In nucleotides, the CDR3 is TGTGCCAGCAGCCAAGACAATAGGGGATGGAACAATGAGCGGTTCTTC.

This clonotype was counted between two and nine times. This chain links TRBV4-2 with TRBJ2-1, with 9 bases fitting TRBD2. CDR1 and CDR2 (germline): LGHNA, YNFKEQ. Losses at the gene ends were 3 bases for V and 9 bases for J; bases not matched to a gene: 9. This CDR3 has 15 amino acids. Written as DNA, the CDR3 is TGTGCCAGCAGCCAGGCTAGCGGGACCGTGGGTGAGCAGTTCTTC. Translating gives CASSQASGTVGEQFF.

The chain has TRBV5-1 and TRBJ1-2; D perhaps matches TRBD1 (5 bases). This CDR3 comprises 11 residues. Trimming took 5 bases from V and 7 from J, leaving 9 bases between them. The V gene's germline CDR1 is SGHRS and CDR2 YFSETQ. CDR3 in amino acids: CASRARGGYTF. DNA for the CDR3: TGCGCCAGCAGAGCTAGGGGTGGCTACACCTTC. Full variable domain (rest looked up from reference TRBV5-1 and TRBJ1-2): KAGVTQTPRYLIKTRGQQVTLSCSPISGHRSVSWYQQTPGQGLQFLFEYFSETQRNKGNFPGRFSGRQFSNSRSEMNVSTLELGDSALYLCASRARGGYTFGSGTRLTVV.

This chain connects TRBV20-1 to TRBJ1-5; 7 bases are a match to TRBD1. This CDR3 contains 15 residues. J was trimmed by 4 bases and V by 1 base; bases with no gene match: 7. Germline V gene sequence: CDR1 DFQATT, CDR2 SNEGSKA (reference sequence). CDR3 DNA: TGCAGTGCTAGAGGCCCCAGGGGGGAGAATCAGCCCCAGCATTTT. Its protein product is CSARGPRGENQPQHF.

The chain recombines TRBV13 with TRBJ2-1; TRBD2 is a possible D gene (5 bases). The length of the CDR3 is 12 residues. The germline CDR1 and CDR2 sequences are PRHDT and FYEKMQ (reference sequence). Deletions cut 5 bases from V and 10 bases from J, with 12 bases between. CDR3 sequence reads: CASSLNRGEQFF. As DNA, the CDR3 is TGTGCCAGCAGCCTTAACCGAGGGGAGCAGTTCTTC. Full variable domain (missing parts from reference TRBV13 and TRBJ2-1): AAGVIQSPRHLIKEKRETATLKCYPIPRHDTVYWYQQGPGQDPQFLISFYEKMQSDKGSIPDRFSAQQFSDYHSELNMSSLELGDSALYFCASSLNRGEQFFGPGTRLTVL.

A few counts support this clonotype. This chain links TRBV20-1 with TRBJ2-7; TRBD2 agrees at 8 bases. J lost 6 bases, V lost 0 bases, and 16 bases had no gene match. The CDR3 sequence is 17 residues long. Germline loops: CDR1 DFQATT, CDR2 SNEGSKA (reference sequence). This chain's CDR3 is CSARDEKRGPFPSEQYF. The CDR3 region has the DNA TGCAGTGCTAGAGATGAAAAGCGGGGGCCCTTCCCTAGCGAGCAGTACTTC.

This clonotype has just a few counts. The chain couples TRBV28 to TRBJ2-5, with 14 bases that match TRBD2. The trim removed 5 bases at V and 11 bases at J, leaving 7 bases unmatched. The germline V gene encodes CDR1 MDHEN and CDR2 SYDVKM. The CDR3 runs 14 residues. Written as DNA, the CDR3 is TGTGCCAGCAGTACCGGGACTAGCGGGAGAGTACAGTACTTC. Its translation: CASSTGTSGRVQYF.

J is TRBJ2-5 and V is TRBV12-3 or TRBV12-4; D possibly corresponds to TRBD1 (6 bases). V was shortened by 3 bases and J by 1 base, with 12 bases between the two germline ends. The CDR3 loop spans 15 amino acids. CDR3 protein: CASSFGTSLQETQYF. The CDR3 DNA sequence: TGTGCCAGCAGTTTCGGGACATCACTCCAAGAGACCCAGTACTTC.

The CDR3 DNA sequence: TGTGCCAGCTCCGACCGAGCGGGACAGGGAAACAATGAGCAGTTCTTC. Amino acid sequence: CASSDRAGQGNNEQFF. The chain links TRBV18 to TRBJ2-1, with 9 bases that match TRBD1. Germline V gene sequence: CDR1 KGHSH, CDR2 LQKENI. The CDR3 has 16 residues. V trimming: 6 bases; J trimming: 5 bases; junction bases outside the gene matches: 11. Based on the CDR3 plus reference TRBV18 and TRBJ2-1, the full variable domain is NAGVMQNPRHLVRRRGQEARLRCSPMKGHSHVYWYRQLPEEGLKFMVYLQKENIIDESGMPKERFSAEFPKEGPSILRIQQVVRGDSAAYFCASSDRAGQGNNEQFFGPGTRLTVL.

This clonotype showed up many times. The gene calls are TRBV28 and TRBJ2-1, with 11 bases identical to TRBD2. V lost 8 bases and J lost 5; bases outside the gene matches: 8. CDR3 length: 15 residues. The germline V gene encodes CDR1 MDHEN and CDR2 SYDVKM. CDR3 in DNA: TGTGCCAGCCACAGGGGACTAGCGGCAAACAATGAGCAGTTCTTC. It encodes CASHRGLAANNEQFF. The variable domain in full, with the rest retrieved from reference TRBV28 and TRBJ2-1, is DVKVTQSSRYLVKRTGEKVFLECVQDMDHENMFWYRQDPGLGLRLIYFSYDVKMKEKGDIPEGYSVSREKKERFSLILESASTNQTSMYLCASHRGLAANNEQFFGPGTRLTVL.

V is TRBV12-3 or TRBV12-4 and J is TRBJ2-4; the D gene could be TRBD1 or TRBD2 (5 bases each). This CDR3 comprises 16 residues. Trimming pared 1 base from V and 0 bases from J, leaving 10 bases between. The CDR3 DNA sequence: TGTGCCAGCAGTTTAGACGGGGCGTTAGCCAAAAACATTCAGTACTTC. Protein: CASSLDGALAKNIQYF.

The V gene is TRBV7-2, the J gene TRBJ1-5; 10 bases fit TRBD1. Germline CDR1 is SGHTA and CDR2 is FQGNSA. Losses at the gene ends were 5 bases for V and 4 bases for J; bases not matched to a gene: 5. CDR3 length: 15 amino acids. CDR3 region: CASSPSGQGNQPQHF. DNA of the CDR3: TGTGCCAGCAGCCCGTCGGGACAGGGGAATCAGCCCCAGCATTTT. The variable domain in full, with the rest retrieved from reference TRBV7-2 and TRBJ1-5, is GAGVSQSPSNKVTEKGKDVELRCDPISGHTALYWYRQSLGQGLEFLIYFQGNSAPDKSGLPSDRFSAERTGGSVSTLTIQRTQQEDSAVYLCASSPSGQGNQPQHFGDGTRLSIL.